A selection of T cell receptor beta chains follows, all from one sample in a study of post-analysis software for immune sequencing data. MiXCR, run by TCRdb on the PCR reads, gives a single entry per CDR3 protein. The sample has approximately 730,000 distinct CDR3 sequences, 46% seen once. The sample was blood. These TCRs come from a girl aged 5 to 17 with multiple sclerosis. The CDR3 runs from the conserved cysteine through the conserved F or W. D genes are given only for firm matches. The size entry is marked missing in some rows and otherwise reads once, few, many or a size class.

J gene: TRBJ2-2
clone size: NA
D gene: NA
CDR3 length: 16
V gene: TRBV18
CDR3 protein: CASSPPQGLNTGELFF
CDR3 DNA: TGTGCCAGCTCACCACCGCAGGGTCTGAACACCGGGGAGCTGTTTTTT

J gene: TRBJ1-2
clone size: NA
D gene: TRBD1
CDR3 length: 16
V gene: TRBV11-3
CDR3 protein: CASSSHGTGDNDGYTF
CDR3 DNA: TGTGCCAGCAGCTCTCACGGGACAGGGGATAATGATGGCTACACCTTC

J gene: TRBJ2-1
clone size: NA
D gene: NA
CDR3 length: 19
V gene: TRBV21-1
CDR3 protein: CASSKLSRGRQGRDNEQFF
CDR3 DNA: TGTGCCAGCAGCAAACTCAGCCGGGGACGGCAGGGGAGAGACAATGAGCAGTTCTTC

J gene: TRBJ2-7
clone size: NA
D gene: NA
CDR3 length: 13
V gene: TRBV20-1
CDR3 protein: CSARGHYSYEQYF
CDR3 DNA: TGCAGTGCTAGAGGCCATTACTCCTACGAGCAGTACTTC

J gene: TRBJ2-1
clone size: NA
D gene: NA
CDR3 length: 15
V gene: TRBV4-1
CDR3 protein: CASSQVGRLEDEQFF
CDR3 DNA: TGCGCCAGCAGCCAAGTAGGCAGGCTCGAGGATGAGCAGTTCTTC

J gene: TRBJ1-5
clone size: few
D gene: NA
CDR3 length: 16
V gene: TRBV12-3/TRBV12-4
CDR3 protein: CASSLNIQLSNQPQHF
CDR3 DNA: TGTGCCAGCAGTCTTAACATCCAACTTAGCAATCAGCCCCAGCATTTT

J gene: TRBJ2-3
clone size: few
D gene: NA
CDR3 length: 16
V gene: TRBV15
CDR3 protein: CATSRVAEVRVDTQYF
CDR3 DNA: TGTGCCACCAGCAGAGTTGCGGAAGTTAGGGTGGATACGCAGTATTTT

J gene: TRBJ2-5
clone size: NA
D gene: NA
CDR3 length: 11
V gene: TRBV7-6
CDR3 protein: CASSRLGAQYF
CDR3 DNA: TGTGCCAGCAGCCGCCTCGGGGCCCAGTACTTC

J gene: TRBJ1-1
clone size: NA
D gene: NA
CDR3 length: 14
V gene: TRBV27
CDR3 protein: CASSWRGFGTEAFF
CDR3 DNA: TGTGCCAGCAGTTGGAGGGGCTTCGGCACTGAAGCTTTCTTT

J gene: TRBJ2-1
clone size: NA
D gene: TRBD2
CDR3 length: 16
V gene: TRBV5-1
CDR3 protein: CASSLGGLALYNEQFF
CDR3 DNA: TGCGCCAGCAGCTTGGGGGGACTAGCGCTCTACAATGAGCAGTTCTTC